The source of this TCR beta chain is a study of cytomegalovirus exposure and HLA in healthy donors (TCRdb year 2017). Turning to the overall study: According to an earlier analysis of 550 to 700 of the donors, about 170 million T cells yielded some 120 million unique TCR beta sequences and about 300 Gb of sequence data. The study aimed to test whether cataloging public T cell receptors could reveal signatures of past pathogen exposure. Because of strong linkage in the cohort, a handful of DR-DQ haplotypes were treated as single units for association and clustering. In an earlier analysis of 500 to 650 of the donors, high-throughput TCR beta sequencing was used to judge whether each TCR beta V gene segment behaved as functional or pseudogenic. A separate validation cohort of about 110 different subjects was used in addition to the 666-subject first cohort. Donor age, sex, ethnicity and CMV serostatus were compiled alongside the repertoire data. Of the 300 to 500 genotyped donors, 81% were placed in the genetic ancestry cluster associated with self-reported Caucasian donors. To predict cytomegalovirus infection status, the study brought together high-throughput TCR immunosequencing, statistical association of individual TCRs with disease status, and machine learning. Genome-wide SNP genotypes for about 55% of the roughly 670 donors were used in a later genetic analysis, which treated that subset as a discovery cohort. Among roughly 400 genotyped donors of the cohort, an average of about 240,000 unique TCR beta nucleotide sequences was sequenced per donor, of which about 19% were non-productive. About 310 gigabases of sequencing data and approximately 85 million unique TCR sequences were included in an early release covering around 650 HLA-typed donors. All discovery cohort repertoires had been generated using a single sequencing platform. In the later analysis, no new phenotypic data were used to find candidate immune exposures; instead, reliance was placed on TCR beta sequences and their occurrence across donors. Both class I and class II loci were covered by HLA typing, at four-digit resolution. A later analysis re-analyzed previously published TCR beta repertoires from roughly 690 donors and added high-resolution HLA genotyping to study TCR occurrence patterns. Typing coverage differed by locus: A, B, C, DRB1 and DQB1 were typed in about 629-630 donors, DQA1 in 522, DPA1 in some 600, and DPB1 in 400 to 490. The study used immunosequencing to profile the T cell repertoires of about 670 subjects and linked those repertoires to cytomegalovirus serostatus.

Study-wide findings and limitations: It was suggested by the authors that the approach could potentially be generalized to other disease states and immunological phenotypes. In a later analysis, HLA-associated TCR beta chains showed more clonal expansion and lower generation probabilities than non-associated chains that were equally common. In the study, around 160 TCR beta chains were listed as associated with cytomegalovirus. Assigning TCR associations to individual alleles was difficult when HLA alleles, especially DR and DQ, strongly co-occurred. In this cohort, only TCR beta chains were sequenced, and detectable features were limited by the absence of alpha or paired-chain data. The classifier was reported to diagnose cytomegalovirus status with high specificity and sensitivity in both the original and validation cohorts. A later analysis found that most CMV-associated TCR beta chains appeared HLA-restricted, with HLA associations seemingly driven largely by CMV exposure. Most TCR sequences were seen in very few donors, while some public TCRs were found in many individuals. Because the 87-base-pair reads could not distinguish some IMGT-functional V segments, including TRBV6-2 and TRBV6-3, those segments were excluded. Immune exposure information for the cohort was limited to CMV serostatus. Several of the top co-occurrence clusters appeared to be linked to parvovirus B19, influenza, CMV and Epstein-Barr virus, according to a later analysis. Because some donors lacked HLA typing at each locus, the association tests relied only on the typed subset. An association between a missense DCLRE1C variant and V-gene and J-gene trimming of TCR beta chains was found in a later genetic analysis and replicated in an independent cohort. Broadly in line with IMGT annotations, most TCR beta V segments showed up in productive rearrangements about 87% or about 30% of the time in an earlier analysis of several hundred of the donors. In a later genetic analysis, fewer N-insertions in productive TCRs were reported among donors in an Asian-associated ancestry cluster than the roughly 700-donor mean. In a later analysis, the rate of TCR association differed among HLA loci, with DRB1 alleles having the most associated TCRs and HLA-C alleles having the fewest. A further reported finding was that TCR beta sequences accurately predicted the HLA-A and HLA-B alleles for most subjects in the first cohort. A cluster of highly shared sequence variants was judged likely to be a technical artifact of the sequencing pipeline. Linkage disequilibrium might explain the correlated functional status among segregating V segments, but an unknown experimental factor could not be ruled out. In vitro tests confirmed that a few of the cytomegalovirus-associated TCR beta chains recognize cytomegalovirus antigens. Sequencing depth was assumed to be roughly uniform across donors in the presence/absence analyses, though that assumption may not hold. Fewer than 20 rarely observed V segments, including chromosome 9 orphons, were excluded from the earlier analysis of approximately 600 of the donors because counts were too low. Specific HLA alleles were associated with over 15,000 TCR beta sequences at a false discovery rate of 0.05 in a later analysis.

In total, more than 500 healthy bone marrow donors made up the cohort. At the time of sampling, all cohort members were nominally healthy, though unrecorded immune exposures were likely present. The donor tested CMV seronegative and was one of the 352 seronegative cohort members. A peripheral blood sample was collected from each donor, and TCR beta sequencing was performed on peripheral blood mononuclear cells. Genomic DNA was extracted from the blood cell samples with the Qiagen DNeasy Blood Extraction Kit. Inclusive of the bounding cysteine and phenylalanine, the CDR3 is 15 residues long. Just the 45-base CDR3 DNA is kept, in frame starting at base 1. Germline trimming: 3 bases from V, 1 base from J; junction bases outside gene matches: 0. CDR1 MNHNS and CDR2 SASEGT were looked up in the germline V gene. In regard to this clone: What this receptor recognizes is not known. No base quality information exists; no much larger clone differs at one position.

Library creation used the immunoSEQ multiplex PCR assay. For the multiplex PCR, a mixture combining 60 forward primers for TCR Vbeta segments and 13 reverse primers for TCR Jbeta segments was used. A multiplex PCR assay on genomic DNA amplified the CDR3 region of rearranged TCR beta genes. The Illumina HiSeq System was used to sequence the amplified TCR beta libraries as 87-base-pair reads. The authors' pipeline ran thus. In a later analysis, tens of millions of unique TCR beta chains were counted across the 666 repertoires, and about 9.9 million of these chains were shared by at least two donors. Raw reads were error-corrected and collapsed into unique sequences by a nearest-neighbor algorithm in which closely related sequences were merged to remove PCR and sequencing errors. To assign V, D and J gene segments, CDR3 sequences were aligned to IMGT reference sequences. For a sequence to be retained, a match of at least six nucleotides was required to both a V gene segment and a J gene segment. A rearrangement counted as productive if the CDR3 had no stop codons and remained in frame with V and J, and every other rearrangement counted as non-productive. CDR3 was defined according to IMGT convention as the region running from the second conserved V-encoded cysteine to the conserved J-encoded phenylalanine. Sequences without an unambiguous match to a single V gene segment were excluded from the earlier analysis of 450 to 750 of the donors. An earlier analysis of a few hundred of the donors classified V segments as functional when productive rearrangements were above 56.7% and as segregating when the standard deviation between donors was above 5%. A statistical classification framework was built for diagnosing cytomegalovirus status from the catalog of TCR beta chain sequences. V and J gene assignment, in a later analysis, came from comparing TCR nucleotide sequences with IMGT/GENE-DB human TR gene sequences. The TCRdist pipeline was used in a later analysis to assign CDR3 sequences and most-parsimonious VDJ recombination scenarios. A later analysis defined each TCR beta chain by its CDR3 amino acid sequence plus V-gene family, and excluded reads lacking a unique V-gene family. A later analysis removed several hundred highly shared, low-generation-probability nucleotide sequences to deal with suspected cross-contamination and a sequencing artifact. In a later analysis, a clonal expansion index for each public chain was calculated from normalized within-repertoire ranks of inferred template counts. In a later analysis, generation probabilities were computed using a VDJ recombination model fitted to out-of-frame rearrangements, and the results were checked against IGoR. In a later analysis, hypergeometric tests were used to score TCR-TCR, TCR-HLA and TCR-CMV co-occurrence, with a repertoire-size bias correction applied to TCR pairs. A later analysis estimated false discovery rates by permuting HLA or CMV assignments 20 times. A later analysis grouped co-occurring TCRs with DBSCAN, adding TCRdist sequence similarity when clustering within HLA-allele-positive subsets. Repertoires with fewer than 30,000 or more than 120,000 public chains were left out of co-occurrence clustering, as were about 5 repertoires with anomalous nucleotide sharing. TCRdb stores this immuneACCESS table with in-frame sequences only. Part of the clones is absent; in the studies checked, under half of the shortfall reflects unresolved V genes, and no reason is known for the rest. Clonal size and the V and J genes are those of that table, whereas D and trimming came from the DNA. Within this sample are around 130,000 clones, with roughly 79% of them counted one time only. 0.7% of the sample rests with the top ten.

The sequence joins TRBV6-1 to TRBJ1-5, with TRBD1 matching 10 junction bases. The receptor was derived from a young man in good health and CMV-seronegative. The specimen sequenced was PBMCs. CDR3 reads: CASSEDRGSNQPQHF. DNA sequence: TGTGCCAGCAGTGAGGACAGGGGGAGCAATCAGCCCCAGCATTTT.